Reported below is one T cell receptor beta chain. Alpha and beta libraries were amplified separately from the second PCR onward. Two oligonucleotides, mixed equimolar, formed the beta constant-region primer covering TRBC1 and TRBC2. The ligated cDNA underwent four PCR rounds using SP2 and nested alpha and beta constant-region primers. TCRdb re-called the UMI-ligation and nested PCR reads with MiXCR, one entry per CDR3 protein. The profile shows around 160,000 distinct CDR3 sequences, over 15% of them singletons. V lost 4 bases and J lost 1; bases outside the gene matches: 8. The CDR3 runs to 19 residues. CDR1 is SGHDN and CDR2 is FVKESK in the germline V gene. This specimen comes from a study of naive and memory T cell subsets.

The sequencing sample was made of naive CD4+ T cells from blood. The V call is TRBV14, the J call TRBJ2-1, with 15 bases matching TRBD2. This clonotype was sampled from a human donor in good health. In nucleotides, the CDR3 is TGTGCCAGCAGCCCTATGATGGGACTAGCGGGGGGATCCTACAATGAGCAGTTCTTC. Protein: CASSPMMGLAGGSYNEQFF.